One and the same sample provided the 8 T cell receptor beta chains below, sequenced in a study of radiation and T cells in renal cell carcinoma. Some clones are missing from TCRdb's copy, which holds only in-frame ones; the method was immunoSEQ multiplex PCR. This sample has roughly 100,000 clones, with roughly 90% found just once. As to time point: baseline pretreatment blood. As to treatment: 15 Gy SBRT to primary tumor, nephrectomy 4 weeks later. Sequencing used blood, obtained from a patient whose treatment included radiotherapy and nephrectomy. Source of these receptors: a man aged 50 to 59 with renal cell carcinoma.

The rearrangement links TRBV7-9 to TRBJ2-1; 10 bases line up with TRBD2. The CDR3 covers 15 residues. V dropped 3 bases and J dropped 5; count of bases not matched to a gene: 4. Germline CDR1 reads SEHNR; CDR2 reads FQNEAQ (reference sequence). The CDR3 coding sequence is TGTGCCAGCAGCTTTCGGACTAGCGGACACAATGAGCAGTTCTTC. Translation gives CASSFRTSGHNEQFF.

The V call is TRBV9, the J call TRBJ2-3; D is unresolved. Trimming took off 0 bases at V and 1 base at J, with 18 bases between the two ends. Looked up from germline, CDR1 is SGDLS and CDR2 is YYNGEE. The CDR3 totals 18 residues. As DNA, the CDR3 is TGTGCCAGCAGCGTAGGAGGATTCGGACCGAAGGGCACAGATACGCAGTATTTT. Its translation is CASSVGGFGPKGTDTQYF. The full variable domain, rest sourced from reference TRBV9 and TRBJ2-3, is DSGVTQTPKHLITATGQRVTLRCSPRSGDLSVYWYQQSLDQGLQFLIQYYNGEERAKGNILERFSAQQFPDLHSELNLSSLELGDSALYFCASSVGGFGPKGTDTQYFGPGTRLTVL.

The gene calls are TRBV7-2 and TRBJ2-7; 7 bases match TRBD1. The CDR3 covers 13 residues. Germline-derived CDR1 and CDR2 are SGHTA and FQGNSA. The V and J ends lost 8 bases and 3 bases, in that order; junction bases with no gene match: 7. CDR3 amino acids: CASAGTANYEQYF. The CDR3 DNA reads TGTGCCAGCGCCGGGACAGCGAACTACGAGCAGTACTTC.

This rearrangement joins TRBV10-3 to TRBJ1-5, with TRBD1 as a possible D gene (6 bases). With 4 bases removed from V and 6 bases from J, the gap between germline ends came to 10 bases. The CDR3 covers 13 residues. Looked up from germline, CDR1 is ENHRY and CDR2 is SYGVKD. The CDR3 loop is CAISAGEVQPQHF. The CDR3 DNA reads as TGTGCCATCAGTGCAGGGGAGGTTCAGCCCCAGCATTTT.

The chain joins TRBV10-3 to TRBJ2-3; perhaps TRBD1 as D (6 bases). CDR1 and CDR2 (germline): ENHRY, SYGVKD. CDR3 length: 13 residues. V was clipped by 10 bases and J by 0 bases, with 11 bases between them. The CDR3: CATRGESTDTQYF. The CDR3 DNA is TGTGCCACCAGGGGAGAAAGCACAGATACGCAGTATTTT.

This sequence joins TRBV9 and TRBJ2-3, with 11 nucleotides matching TRBD2. V dropped 4 bases and J dropped 4; count of bases not matched to a gene: 8. CDR3 size: 16 residues. Germline values: CDR1 SGDLS, CDR2 YYNGEE. CDR3 coding DNA: TGTGCCAGCAGCAAAGGTAGCGGGGGGGCCTCAGATACGCAGTATTTT. Its protein product is CASSKGSGGASDTQYF.

The chain carries TRBV7-9 and TRBJ2-7; TRBD1 or TRBD2 may be the D gene (7 bases each). V was shortened by 5 bases and J by 5 bases, with 19 bases between the two germline ends. Germline CDR1 is SEHNR and CDR2 is FQNEAQ (reference sequence). This CDR3 contains 15 residues. The CDR3 protein is CASSTGVSGTHEQYF. DNA of the CDR3: TGTGCCAGCAGCACAGGGGTCAGCGGGACCCACGAGCAGTACTTC.

This clone was detected once. The chain is built from TRBV18 and TRBJ1-6; D not resolved. The CDR3 totals 14 residues. From germline, CDR1 is KGHSH and CDR2 LQKENI. V gave up 3 bases and J gave up 8 bases, with 11 bases separating them. This CDR3 reads CASSPPDIDSPLHF. In DNA form, the CDR3 reads TGTGCCAGCTCACCCCCGGATATCGATTCACCCCTCCACTTT. The complete variable domain, with remaining parts taken from reference TRBV18 and TRBJ1-6, reads NAGVMQNPRHLVRRRGQEARLRCSPMKGHSHVYWYRQLPEEGLKFMVYLQKENIIDESGMPKERFSAEFPKEGPSILRIQQVVRGDSAAYFCASSPPDIDSPLHFGNGTRLTVT.